What follows are 11 T cell receptor beta chains derived from one specimen sequenced in a study of response to subunit inactivated influenza vaccine (dated by TCRdb to 2017 to 2018). Preparation of the library involved RT-PCR. The run used an Illumina HiSeq 2500. TCRdb reprocessing: public reads trimmed at Q25 with fastp, clones called with MiXCR, in-frame beta chains kept. Entries are consolidated by CDR3 protein sequence, retaining the most common genes and DNA. Here the sample has about half a million distinct CDR3 sequences; around 9.9% occur a single time. About 12% of the sample comes from the top ten. Per the publication, the time point label means: 45 to 55 days after influenza vaccine administration. The material sequenced was PBMCs from blood, taken roughly 48 days after vaccination. These receptor sequences come from a man in his fifties or sixties who received an inactivated influenza vaccine. Donor details come from another sample of the same person, matched by shared clones.

This clonotype was seen more than once but under ten times. The J gene is TRBJ2-3, the V gene TRBV10-3; unclear D gene. The V end was cut by 6 bases, the J end by 0 bases, with 13 bases between. Germline-derived CDR1 and CDR2 are ENHRY and SYGVKD. The CDR3 has 15 residues. The CDR3 loop reads CAISEKQVSTDTQYF. The DNA of the CDR3 is TGTGCCATCAGCGAAAAACAAGTCAGCACAGATACGCAGTATTTT.

The CDR3 DNA reads TGCAGCGTTGATGCGGGGAGTCTTACTTTCTATAGCAATCAGCCCCAGCATTTT. This sequence encodes CSVDAGSLTFYSNQPQHF. The gene calls are TRBV29-1 and TRBJ1-5; D is unresolved. CDR1 SQVTM and CDR2 ANQGSEA come from the germline V gene. This CDR3 comprises 18 residues. V gave up 3 bases and J gave up 0 bases, with 21 bases separating them.

The rearrangement links TRBV12-3 or TRBV12-4 to TRBJ2-7, with D uncertain. Trimming stripped 6 bases from V and 3 bases from J, with 12 bases between. The CDR3 has 13 residues. The CDR3 region is CASSYGLLYEQYF. CDR3 DNA: TGTGCCAGCAGCTACGGGCTACTCTACGAGCAGTACTTC.

The chain is built from TRBV7-8 and TRBJ2-7; tentative D call: TRBD1 (5 bases). Germline lookup yields CDR1 SGHVS and CDR2 FQNEAQ. The CDR3 runs to 12 residues. The germline V and J ends were trimmed by 5 bases and 11 bases, with 16 bases remaining between them. This chain's CDR3 is CASSLPESGKYF. The CDR3 nucleotides are TGTGCCAGCAGCCTCCCCGAGTCAGGGAAGTACTTC.

The rearrangement uses TRBV27 and TRBJ2-3; D is unclear. Germline CDR1 reads MNHEY; CDR2 reads SMNVEV (reference sequence). CDR3 length: 14 residues. V gave up 6 bases and J gave up 0 bases, with 10 bases separating them. CDR3 loop: CASRGEYSTDTQYF. The DNA for the CDR3 is TGTGCCAGCAGGGGCGAATATAGCACAGATACGCAGTATTTT.

The rearrangement uses TRBV20-1 and TRBJ2-7, with TRBD1 identical over 10 bases. After removal of 8 bases from V and 7 bases from J, the junction contained 17 bases not matched to a gene. The CDR3 has 15 residues. Germline V gene lookup returns CDR1 DFQATT and CDR2 SNEGSKA (reference sequence). The CDR3, as DNA: TGCAGTCCATCACCGGTCGGGACAGGGGATGGGGAGCAGTACTTC. It yields the protein CSPSPVGTGDGEQYF.

The V call is TRBV7-2, the J call TRBJ2-3; D gene unclear. The CDR3 has 13 residues. Germline V gene lookup returns CDR1 SGHTA and CDR2 FQGNSA. V was cut by 2 bases and J by 4 bases, with 7 bases left in between. CDR3 in DNA: TGTGCCAGCAGCTTACTCCGCGCAGATACGCAGTATTTT. The encoded protein is CASSLLRADTQYF.

This clonotype occurred a few times. This sequence joins TRBV15 and TRBJ2-3; no reliable D call. Germline values: CDR1 LNHNV, CDR2 YYDKDF (reference sequence). This CDR3 is 16 amino acids long. V was cut by 0 bases and J by 1 base, with 11 bases left in between. CDR3 protein: CATSREYGSGTDTQYF. Here the CDR3 DNA reads TGTGCCACCAGCAGAGAGTATGGCAGTGGCACAGATACGCAGTATTTT.

This clonotype was picked up a small number of times. The chain links TRBV12-3 or TRBV12-4 to TRBJ2-7; D perhaps matches TRBD2 (5 bases). Trimming removed 2 bases from V and 3 bases from J, with 14 bases in between. CDR3 length equals 15 residues. CDR3 amino acids: CASSLKTDGGYEQYF. The CDR3 bases are TGTGCCAGCAGTTTAAAGACGGATGGAGGCTACGAGCAGTACTTC.

The chain uses TRBV28 and TRBJ2-1, with TRBD2 matching over 7 bases. The junction had 9 bases not matched to a gene; V was cut back by 7 bases and J by 0 bases. This CDR3 spans 16 amino acids. The germline V gene encodes CDR1 MDHEN and CDR2 SYDVKM. CDR3 region: CASTSSGVDSYNEQFF. In DNA, the CDR3 is TGTGCCAGCACTTCAAGCGGGGTGGACTCCTACAATGAGCAGTTCTTC.

The V gene is TRBV10-3, the J gene TRBJ2-7; D possibly uses TRBD1 or TRBD2 (5 bases each). Germline CDR1 is ENHRY and CDR2 is SYGVKD. The CDR3 consists of 14 residues. V was pared by 8 bases and J by 4 bases, with 18 bases between. In DNA, the CDR3 is TGTGCCATCGCCCGGGACCGTATGCTTTACGAGCAGTACTTC. Encoded protein: CAIARDRMLYEQYF.